The clone carrying this TCR beta chain was seen ten or more times. Its cognate antigen is unknown. It was from unfractionated whole blood that total RNA was extracted. These data belong to a study of human T cells and chemical hapten exposure. Turning to the study itself: TCR yields differed between samples (mainly from small differences in pooled library volume). Study observations and caveats: The number of TCRs above 1 in 1000 frequency did not change after DPC sensitization.

CDR1 is MNHEY, CDR2 SVGEGT, per germline. CDR3 length equals 14 residues. With 7 bases removed from V and 10 bases from J, the gap between germline ends came to 22 bases. The library attached unique molecular identifiers to individual cDNA molecules. TCRdb re-called the 5' RACE reads with MiXCR, one entry per CDR3 protein. The table has roughly 82,000 distinct CDR3 sequences, 15% to 20% seen once; the top ten hold around 6.8%. V and J are TRBV6-2 or TRBV6-3 and TRBJ1-1; D may be TRBD1 (5 bases). The receptor's source is a female donor in good health. The CDR3 reads CASTDSGSGRRAFF. The CDR3, as DNA: TGTGCCAGCACTGACTCGGGCTCAGGGCGGCGAGCTTTCTTT.